This passage covers 13 T cell receptor beta chains from one sample sequenced in a study of OX40 agonist ivuxolimab in advanced cancers. Measured with immunoSEQ multiplex PCR; TCRdb has only the in-frame clones, and not every one. The sample includes tens of thousands of clones, 92% seen only once; the top ten take about 0.45%. This sample comprised CD4+ or CD8+ T cells sorted from blood, obtained in a trial of the OX40 agonist ivuxolimab. The origin of the receptors is an adult with an advanced solid tumor such as melanoma, head and neck, liver or kidney cancer.

The CDR3 nucleotides are TGTGCCAGCAGTCACAGAGCAGCCCTGGGCACCGGGGAGCTGTTTTTT. It specifies CASSHRAALGTGELFF. The chain combines TRBV11-2 with TRBJ2-2; D ambiguous. Germline V CDR1 and CDR2: SGHAT, FQNNGV. The CDR3 spans 16 residues. V was clipped by 6 bases and J by 4 bases, with 18 bases between them.

The chain links TRBV4-1 to TRBJ2-2; no definite D call. Germline-derived CDR1 and CDR2 are MGHRA and YSYEKL. The CDR3 has 15 amino acids. V lost 1 base and J lost 1, with 7 bases in between. The CDR3 protein is CASSQGQLNTGELFF. The DNA for the CDR3 is TGCGCCAGCAGCCAAGGGCAGCTGAACACCGGGGAGCTGTTTTTT.

The rearrangement uses TRBV18 and TRBJ2-5; 13 bases map to TRBD2. Per the germline V gene, CDR1 is KGHSH and CDR2 is LQKENI. The ends lost 3 bases at V and 2 bases at J; junction bases unmatched: 0. CDR3 length equals 15 residues. CDR3 sequence (DNA): TGTGCCAGCTCACCGGGACTAGCGGGACAAGAGACCCAGTACTTC. Its translation is CASSPGLAGQETQYF.

The chain links TRBV21-1 to TRBJ2-1; the listed D gene, TRBD2, was not tested against the DNA. TRBV21-1 is listed as a pseudogene. The CDR3 consists of 15 residues. DNA of the CDR3: TGTGCCAGCAGCAAAGGTCCTAGTCATATCGATGAGCAGTTCTTC. This codes for CASSKGPSHIDEQFF.

The chain couples TRBV10-3 to TRBJ2-7; 9 bases match TRBD2. Looked up from germline, CDR1 is ENHRY and CDR2 is SYGVKD. The CDR3 is 17 amino acids. J gave up 2 bases and V 4 bases, and 12 bases lay outside the gene matches. CDR3 sequence: CAISGRGLAGGTYEQYF. The CDR3 bases are TGTGCCATCAGTGGGCGAGGATTGGCGGGAGGGACCTACGAGCAGTACTTC.

This clone was seen a single time. The CDR3 coding sequence is TGTGCCAGCAGCTCCCTCAGGGGCTCCTACAATGAGCAGTTCTTC. Amino acid sequence: CASSSLRGSYNEQFF. V usage is TRBV11-2 and J usage is TRBJ2-1; D might be TRBD1 (6 bases). V was shortened by 4 bases and J by 0 bases, with 10 bases between the two germline ends. Germline CDR1 and CDR2: SGHAT and FQNNGV. The CDR3 spans 15 residues.

The chain is built from TRBV7-9 and TRBJ2-3; D remains ambiguous. Germline CDR1 SEHNR, CDR2 FQNEAQ (reference sequence). V was cut by 5 bases and J by 4 bases, with 4 bases left in between. The length of the CDR3 is 11 residues. CDR3 sequence reads: CASSPADTQYF. CDR3 DNA: TGTGCCAGCAGCCCGGCAGATACGCAGTATTTT.

The chain combines TRBV28 with TRBJ1-6; the D gene is possibly TRBD1 (6 bases). The CDR3 is made up of 14 amino acids. Deletions cut 9 bases from V and 5 bases from J, with 14 bases between. CDR1 is MDHEN and CDR2 is SYDVKM in the germline V gene. This chain's CDR3 is CASARDNHNSPLHF. DNA of the CDR3: TGTGCCAGTGCTCGGGACAATCATAATTCACCCCTCCACTTT.

The V gene is TRBV6-1, the J gene TRBJ2-5; the match to TRBD1 covers 9 bases. J was trimmed by 5 bases and V by 2 bases; bases with no gene match: 6. The CDR3 extends over 15 amino acids. Germline CDR1 and CDR2: MNHNS and SASEGT. CDR3 in DNA: TGTGCCAGCAGTGAAAACAGGGGGCAGAGGGAGACCCAGTACTTC. Translated, it gives CASSENRGQRETQYF.

The rearrangement joins TRBV19 to TRBJ1-5; tentative D call: TRBD1 (6 bases). CDR3 length: 16 amino acids. With 7 bases removed from V and 0 bases from J, the gap between germline ends came to 16 bases. Germline-derived CDR1 and CDR2 are LNHDA and SQIVND (reference sequence). The CDR3 loop reads CASTDGQTHSNQPQHF. CDR3 coding DNA: TGTGCCAGTACCGATGGACAGACGCATAGCAATCAGCCCCAGCATTTT.

The V gene is TRBV29-1, the J gene TRBJ2-5, with 7 bases lining up with TRBD1. The V segment lost 5 bases and the J segment 1 base; nucleotides outside the gene matches: 1. The germline V gene encodes CDR1 SQVTM and CDR2 ANQGSEA. The CDR3 contains 12 residues. CDR3: CSVRTGQETQYF. In nucleotides, the CDR3 is TGCAGCGTTAGGACAGGCCAAGAGACCCAGTACTTC.

The chain employs TRBV7-2 and TRBJ2-2, with 11 nucleotides matching TRBD2. Germline V lookup: CDR1 SGHTA, CDR2 FQGNSA. The CDR3 contains 15 residues. V gave up 4 bases and J gave up 3 bases; unmatched junction bases: 1. The CDR3 is CASSSGLADTGELFF. CDR3 sequence (DNA): TGTGCCAGCAGCTCGGGACTAGCGGACACCGGGGAGCTGTTTTTT.

The chain is built from TRBV9 and TRBJ2-1; TRBD1 matches at 12 bases. V gave up 3 bases and J gave up 8 bases; unmatched junction bases: 9. The CDR3 consists of 16 residues. Germline V gene sequence: CDR1 SGDLS, CDR2 YYNGEE. CDR3 residues: CASSDRDRGRGDEQFF. The CDR3 DNA sequence: TGTGCCAGCAGCGACCGGGACAGGGGGCGCGGCGATGAGCAGTTCTTC.